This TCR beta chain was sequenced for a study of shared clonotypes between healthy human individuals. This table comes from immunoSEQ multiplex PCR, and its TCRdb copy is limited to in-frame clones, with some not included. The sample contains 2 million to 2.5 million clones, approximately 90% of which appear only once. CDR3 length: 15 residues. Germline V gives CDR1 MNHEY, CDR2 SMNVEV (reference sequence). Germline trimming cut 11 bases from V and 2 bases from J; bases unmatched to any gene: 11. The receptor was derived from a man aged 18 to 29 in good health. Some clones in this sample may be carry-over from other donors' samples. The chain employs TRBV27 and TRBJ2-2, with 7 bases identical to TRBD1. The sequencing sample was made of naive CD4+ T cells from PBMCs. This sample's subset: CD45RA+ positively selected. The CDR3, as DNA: TGTGCCTCTCAGGCCGGGACAGCCAACACCGGGGAGCTGTTTTTT. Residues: CASQAGTANTGELFF.